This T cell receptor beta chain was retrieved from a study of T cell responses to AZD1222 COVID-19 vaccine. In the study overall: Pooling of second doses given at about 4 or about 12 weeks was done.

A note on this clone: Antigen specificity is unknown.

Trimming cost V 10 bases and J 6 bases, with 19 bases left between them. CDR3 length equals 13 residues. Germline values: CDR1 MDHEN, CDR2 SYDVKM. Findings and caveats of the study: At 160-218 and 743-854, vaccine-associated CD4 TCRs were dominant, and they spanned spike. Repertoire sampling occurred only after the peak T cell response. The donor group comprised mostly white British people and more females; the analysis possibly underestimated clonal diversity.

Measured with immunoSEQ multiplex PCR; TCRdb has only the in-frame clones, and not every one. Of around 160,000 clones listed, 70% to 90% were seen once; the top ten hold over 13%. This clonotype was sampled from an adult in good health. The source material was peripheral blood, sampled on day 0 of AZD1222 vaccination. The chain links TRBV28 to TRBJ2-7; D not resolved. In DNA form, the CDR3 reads TGTGCCACCCATCGTAGCTTAGTCCCCGAGCAGTACTTC. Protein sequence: CATHRSLVPEQYF.